Below, 27 T cell receptor beta chains from the same sample are listed, as sequenced in a study of blood T cell repertoires in COVID-19 (dated by TCRdb to 2019 to 2021). The library was built by means of the immunoSEQ multiplex PCR assay. The source is immuneACCESS, and TCRdb retained only in-frame sequences with V and J called. Part of the clones is not carried over; for the studies checked, unresolved V genes explain less than half of this, and the remainder is unexplained. This sample is represented by 80,000 to 100,000 clones; 65% to 90% of them were singletons. In total, the top ten clones hold about 15% of the sample. The sample was peripheral blood. All receptors derive from a woman older than 75 with active or convalescent COVID-19.

The CDR3 DNA follows: TGTGCCAGCAGCCAAGGAGGTCTCGGTGGCTACACCTTC. Translation: CASSQGGLGGYTF. The chain combines TRBV3-1 (or the pseudogene TRBV3-2) with TRBJ1-2; D uncertain. The CDR3 runs 13 residues. The V gene lost 1 base and the J gene lost 7 bases, with 10 bases spanning the gap. The germline V gene has CDR1 LGHDT and CDR2 YNNKEL (reference sequence).

In its sample, this clone was seen a few times. The chain carries TRBV15 and TRBJ2-7; D is unclear. The CDR3 consists of 13 residues. Trimming shortened V by 5 bases and J by 3 bases, and 11 bases separated the two germline ends. The germline CDR1 and CDR2 sequences are LNHNV and YYDKDF (reference sequence). CDR3 sequence reads: CATSPRIFYEQYF. In DNA form, the CDR3 reads TGTGCCACCAGCCCCAGAATATTCTACGAGCAGTACTTC. Combining the CDR3 with reference TRBV15 and TRBJ2-7 gives the whole variable domain DAMVIQNPRYQVTQFGKPVTLSCSQTLNHNVMYWYQQKSSQAPKLLFHYYDKDFNNEADTPDNFQSRRPNTSFCFLDIRSPGLGDTAMYLCATSPRIFYEQYFGPGTRLTVT.

This chain uses TRBV5-4 with TRBJ2-2; 15 nucleotides agree with TRBD2. Germline loops: CDR1 SGHNT, CDR2 YYREEE (reference sequence). The CDR3 has 17 amino acids. V gave up 5 bases and J gave up 1 base; unmatched junction bases: 3. The CDR3 here is CASRVGLAGGNTGELFF. In nucleotides, the CDR3 is TGTGCCAGCAGGGTGGGACTAGCGGGGGGGAACACCGGGGAGCTGTTTTTT.

V is TRBV4-3 and J is TRBJ2-7; TRBD2 matches 13 bases. J was trimmed by 3 bases and V by 1 base; bases with no gene match: 3. CDR3 length: 16 amino acids. The germline V gene has CDR1 LGHNA and CDR2 YSLEER. Here the CDR3 DNA reads TGCGCCAGCAGCCAAGGGGGACTAGCGGGAAACTACGAGCAGTACTTC. This gives the protein CASSQGGLAGNYEQYF.

The J gene is TRBJ2-3, the V gene TRBV6-2 or TRBV6-3, with TRBD1 as a possible D gene (6 bases). V gave up 6 bases and J gave up 2 bases, with 12 bases separating them. The germline CDR1 and CDR2 sequences are MNHEY and SVGEGT. The CDR3 consists of 14 residues. CDR3 sequence reads: CASSNRDHTDTQYF. The CDR3 DNA reads TGTGCCAGCAGCAACAGGGACCACACAGATACGCAGTATTTT.

This chain connects TRBV29-1 to TRBJ1-1; D is unclear. Looked up from germline, CDR1 is SQVTM and CDR2 is ANQGSEA. The CDR3 spans 10 residues. With 4 bases removed from V and 6 bases from J, the gap between germline ends came to 6 bases. CDR3 in DNA: TGCAGCGTTGCGTGGCCTGAAGCTTTCTTT. Translation: CSVAWPEAFF.

The genes are TRBV6-2 or TRBV6-3 and TRBJ1-2, with D unclear. Between the trimmed V and J ends, which lost 2 bases and 2 bases, there was a span of 3 bases. The CDR3 is 12 residues long. Germline-derived CDR1 and CDR2 are MNHEY and SVGEGT. The CDR3 loop is CASSYQNYGYTF. DNA of the CDR3: TGTGCCAGCAGTTACCAGAACTATGGCTACACCTTC.

The J gene is TRBJ2-1, the V gene TRBV4-1; D is possibly TRBD2 (5 bases). With 1 base removed from V and 5 bases from J, the gap between germline ends came to 24 bases. Per germline, CDR1 MGHRA and CDR2 YSYEKL. There are 19 residues in the CDR3. This CDR3 is CASSQAVGIAGGPNNEQFF. The CDR3 DNA reads as TGCGCCAGCAGCCAAGCGGTGGGGATAGCTGGCGGGCCTAACAATGAGCAGTTCTTC.

This clone was counted once. The rearrangement links TRBV2 to TRBJ1-6; maybe TRBD1 (6 bases). The CDR3 is 15 residues long. The germline V gene has CDR1 SNHLY and CDR2 FYNNEI. Trimming took off 6 bases at V and 2 bases at J, with 11 bases between the two ends. CDR3 bases: TGTGCCAGCAGGGAGGACAGAACCTATAATTCACCCCTCCACTTT. Its translation is CASREDRTYNSPLHF.

CDR3 coding DNA: TGTGCCAGCAGCTCGCGGCGACAGGGCGGACAGCCCCAGCATTTT. Amino acid sequence: CASSSRRQGGQPQHF. The V and J genes are TRBV5-6 and TRBJ1-5, with TRBD1 matching over 7 bases. This CDR3 comprises 15 residues. V dropped 3 bases and J dropped 7; count of bases not matched to a gene: 10. Looked up from germline, CDR1 is SGHDT and CDR2 is YYEEEE.

The chain carries TRBV24-1 and TRBJ2-4, with TRBD1 identical over 12 bases. This CDR3 region has 17 residues. The V gene's germline CDR1 is KGHDR and CDR2 SFDVKD. Trimming cost V 9 bases and J 3 bases; bases outside gene matches: 11. Written as DNA, the CDR3 is TGTGCCACCCCCACGGGGACAGGGGGCTTAGGCAAAAACATTCAGTACTTC. It encodes CATPTGTGGLGKNIQYF.

The V call is TRBV2, the J call TRBJ2-3; 12 nucleotides line up with TRBD2. V was pared by 8 bases and J by 1 base, with 7 bases of the junction left unmatched. CDR3 length: 16 residues. Looked up from germline, CDR1 is SNHLY and CDR2 is FYNNEI. The CDR3 is CASSVLAGGGTDTQYF. In DNA, the CDR3 is TGTGCCAGCTCCGTGCTAGCGGGGGGGGGCACAGATACGCAGTATTTT.

The rearrangement links TRBV2 to TRBJ2-3; D possibly corresponds to TRBD2 (6 bases). Trimming took off 8 bases at V and 5 bases at J, with 14 bases between the two ends. This CDR3 contains 13 residues. Germline V gene lookup returns CDR1 SNHLY and CDR2 FYNNEI. The CDR3 region is CASRDSARDTQYF. The CDR3 nucleotides read TGTGCCAGCCGGGACTCCGCTAGAGATACGCAGTATTTT.

V usage is TRBV6-6 and J usage is TRBJ1-6; D is perhaps TRBD1 (5 bases). The germline V and J ends were trimmed by 7 bases and 7 bases, with 11 bases remaining between them. Germline V gives CDR1 MNHNY, CDR2 SVGAGI (reference sequence). The CDR3 contains 13 residues. CDR3 sequence reads: CASTPPGNSPLHF. The CDR3 DNA reads as TGTGCCAGCACCCCGCCAGGGAATTCACCCCTCCACTTT.

With regard to this clone: The same CDR3 arises from other DNA sequences in this sample as well. This rearrangement joins TRBV7-3 to TRBJ2-7; TRBD1 aligns across 9 bases. The CDR3 consists of 14 residues. Trimming at V came to 5 bases and at J to 1 base, leaving 3 bases not matched to a gene. The germline V gene has CDR1 SGHTA and CDR2 FQGTGA. CDR3 nucleotides: TGTGCCAGCAGCCCTGGGACAGGGTCCTACGAGCAGTACTTC. Its translation: CASSPGTGSYEQYF.

The chain recombines TRBV12-3 or TRBV12-4 with TRBJ2-2; D is uncertain. Trimming removed 3 bases from V and 3 bases from J, with 5 bases in between. CDR3 size: 13 residues. The CDR3 region has the DNA TGTGCCAGCAGTTTCCAGGACACCGGGGAGCTGTTTTTT. It translates to CASSFQDTGELFF.

The V gene is TRBV5-6, the J gene TRBJ2-5; D gene uncertain. CDR1 is SGHDT, CDR2 YYEEEE, per germline. This CDR3 has 13 residues. The V end lost 0 bases, the J end lost 5 bases, and 8 bases lay between the germline ends. This CDR3 is CASSLVYRETQYF. Here the CDR3 DNA reads TGTGCCAGCAGCTTGGTATATCGGGAGACCCAGTACTTC.

In the case of this clone: An end of the junction differs from the germline gene, which may be a read error. J is TRBJ1-6 and V is TRBV9; D may be TRBD1 (5 bases). Germline CDR1 is SGDLS and CDR2 is YYNGEE. CDR3 length: 14 amino acids. CDR3 sequence reads: CASSARVGNLPLHF. The CDR3 nucleotides read TGTGCCAGCAGCGCCAGGGTAGGCAATTTACCCCTCCACTTT.

The rearrangement joins TRBV25-1 to TRBJ2-1; 13 nucleotides line up with TRBD2. The CDR3 extends over 16 amino acids. V lost 4 bases, J lost 10 bases, and 10 bases stayed unmatched. CDR1 is MGHDK, CDR2 SYGVNS, per germline. The DNA of the CDR3 is TGTGCCAGCAGTGCCCTGGGACTAGCGGGGTCCGGGGAGCAGTTCTTC. Translation: CASSALGLAGSGEQFF.

The rearrangement uses TRBV5-4 and TRBJ1-4, with 7 bases matching TRBD1. This CDR3 contains 15 residues. Germline assignment: CDR1 SGHNT and CDR2 YYREEE (reference sequence). V lost 4 bases and J lost 5; bases outside the gene matches: 8. The CDR3 reads CASSLWTGENEKLFF. CDR3 DNA sequence: TGTGCCAGCAGCCTCTGGACAGGCGAAAATGAAAAACTGTTTTTT.

The chain combines TRBV5-1 with TRBJ2-1, with 10 bases fitting TRBD2. V lost 0 bases, J lost 5 bases, and 2 bases stayed unmatched. Germline loops: CDR1 SGHRS, CDR2 YFSETQ. The length of the CDR3 is 15 residues. CDR3 bases: TGCGCCAGCAGCTTGGAAGCGGGGGGGCACAATGAGCAGTTCTTC. This sequence encodes CASSLEAGGHNEQFF.

The CDR3 here is CASSLGQGLDYGYTF. The CDR3 DNA sequence: TGTGCCAGCAGCTTAGGACAGGGTCTGGACTATGGCTACACCTTC. V is TRBV7-2 and J is TRBJ1-2; 7 bases map to TRBD1. The CDR3 totals 15 residues. Germline V CDR1 and CDR2: SGHTA, FQGNSA. V gave up 1 base and J gave up 3 bases; unmatched junction bases: 5.

The genes are TRBV5-6 and TRBJ2-3, with D hard to call. This CDR3 comprises 16 residues. CDR1 is SGHDT, CDR2 YYEEEE, per germline. The ends were cut back, 0 bases at V and 0 bases at J, with 11 bases in the middle. The CDR3 region is CASSLASVPSTDTQYF. The DNA for the CDR3 is TGTGCCAGCAGCTTGGCCAGTGTACCTAGCACAGATACGCAGTATTTT.

The chain joins TRBV2 to TRBJ1-1; D not resolved. There are 15 residues in the CDR3. Trimming left V 4 bases short and J 2 bases short, with 14 bases between. The V gene's germline CDR1 is SNHLY and CDR2 FYNNEI. CDR3 coding DNA: TGTGCCAGCAGTGCCAATGAGGCAATTAACACTGAAGCTTTCTTT. It codes for CASSANEAINTEAFF.

This chain connects TRBV28 to TRBJ1-6, with TRBD1 matching over 8 bases. This CDR3 comprises 21 residues. J gave up 0 bases and V 2 bases, and 15 bases lay outside the gene matches. Germline V gene data show CDR1 as MDHEN and CDR2 as SYDVKM. This CDR3 reads CASSLDLGQGEMSSYNSPLHF. The CDR3 region has the DNA TGTGCCAGCAGTTTAGACTTAGGACAGGGTGAAATGAGCTCCTATAATTCACCCCTCCACTTT. Full variable domain (outside the CDR3, taken from reference TRBV28 and TRBJ1-6): DVKVTQSSRYLVKRTGEKVFLECVQDMDHENMFWYRQDPGLGLRLIYFSYDVKMKEKGDIPEGYSVSREKKERFSLILESASTNQTSMYLCASSLDLGQGEMSSYNSPLHFGNGTRLTVT.

This clone has just a few counts. V usage is TRBV2 and J usage is TRBJ1-5; possibly TRBD1 for D (5 bases). Deletions cut 1 base from V and 0 bases from J, with 7 bases between. Germline V gene data show CDR1 as SNHLY and CDR2 as FYNNEI. The CDR3 covers 15 residues. In nucleotides, the CDR3 is TGTGCCAGCAGTGAAGAAGGGGTTAGCAATCAGCCCCAGCATTTT. This sequence encodes CASSEEGVSNQPQHF.

This sequence joins TRBV5-1 and TRBJ1-1; perhaps TRBD1 as D (6 bases). V was clipped by 3 bases and J by 0 bases, with 15 bases between them. Germline CDR1 SGHRS, CDR2 YFSETQ. CDR3 length: 16 residues. The chain's CDR3 is CASSSRTAGLNTEAFF. For the CDR3, the DNA is TGCGCCAGCAGCTCCCGGACAGCTGGGTTGAACACTGAAGCTTTCTTT.